A single sample is the source of the 3 T cell receptor beta chains below, sequenced in a study of T cell repertoires in cytomegalovirus infection. TCRdb reprocessed the reads via MiXCR and lists one record per CDR3 protein. The sample holds under 800,000 distinct CDR3 sequences, about 24% seen once. Sequenced material: CD8+ T cells from PBMCs. These receptors all come from a human donor in good health (CMV status not recorded). Some clones in this sample may be carry-over from other donors' samples.

This chain connects TRBV14 to TRBJ1-2; no reliable D call. The V gene lost 1 base and the J gene lost 5 bases, with 8 bases spanning the gap. The CDR3 runs 13 residues. Germline V lookup: CDR1 SGHDN, CDR2 FVKESK. The CDR3 bases are TGTGCCAGCAGCCAAGGGCCCCCTTATGGCTACACCTTC. The encoded protein is CASSQGPPYGYTF. The whole variable domain, remainder taken from reference TRBV14 and TRBJ1-2, is EAGVTQFPSHSVIEKGQTVTLRCDPISGHDNLYWYRRVMGKEIKFLLHFVKESKQDESGMPNNRFLAERTGGTYSTLKVQPAELEDSGVYFCASSQGPPYGYTFGSGTRLTVV.

This clonotype was seen only a few times. The chain recombines TRBV7-8 with TRBJ2-1; D is unclear. V shed 7 bases and J shed 8 bases, with 21 bases lying between them. The CDR3 is 15 residues long. The germline gives CDR1 SGHVS, CDR2 FQNEAQ. CDR3 region: CASTPRVVAVDEQFF. The CDR3 bases are TGTGCCAGCACTCCTAGGGTAGTAGCAGTCGATGAGCAGTTCTTC.

In its sample, this clonotype was seen many times. This chain links TRBV7-9 with TRBJ2-7; possibly TRBD1 for D (6 bases). Trimming stripped 5 bases from V and 3 bases from J, with 17 bases between. CDR1 is SEHNR, CDR2 FQNEAQ, per germline (reference sequence). This CDR3 is built from 15 residues. DNA for the CDR3: TGTGCCAGCAGCCGAACGGACAGCGAGTTCTACGAGCAGTACTTC. This codes for CASSRTDSEFYEQYF.